This entry lists 16 T cell receptor beta chains sequenced from one sample in a study of Graves' ophthalmopathy and Graves' hyperthyroidism. Amplifying from RNA transcripts, the study obtained TCR beta CDR3 regions. The workflow started with a first-round RT-PCR run with HTBI primers and then moved on to a second-round multiplex PCR. TCRdb re-analysed the multiplex PCR reads in MiXCR, keeping a single row per CDR3 protein. The table includes 680,000 or so distinct CDR3 sequences, 22% detected once. Sequenced input: peripheral blood. These receptors originate from a woman aged 18-30 years with stable Graves' hyperthyroidism. Some clones in this sample may be carry-over from other donors' samples.

This clonotype was seen ten or more times. The V gene is TRBV5-1, the J gene TRBJ1-1; 9 nucleotides line up with TRBD1. CDR3 length: 14 amino acids. J was trimmed by 1 base and V by 3 bases; bases with no gene match: 1. From germline, CDR1 is SGHRS and CDR2 YFSETQ. The CDR3 sequence is CASSWTGENTEAFF. CDR3 nucleotides: TGCGCCAGCAGCTGGACAGGGGAGAACACTGAAGCTTTCTTT. The variable domain in full, completed from reference TRBV5-1 and TRBJ1-1, reads KAGVTQTPRYLIKTRGQQVTLSCSPISGHRSVSWYQQTPGQGLQFLFEYFSETQRNKGNFPGRFSGRQFSNSRSEMNVSTLELGDSALYLCASSWTGENTEAFFGQGTRLTVV.

The sample holds many counts of this clonotype. The chain uses TRBV7-9 and TRBJ1-2; D unclear. The CDR3 loop spans 14 amino acids. Germline CDR1 reads SEHNR; CDR2 reads FQNEAQ (reference sequence). V was cut by 5 bases and J by 5 bases, with 15 bases left in between. The DNA for the CDR3 is TGTGCCAGCAGCATATCCAGTAATCGGTATGGCTACACCTTC. Its translation is CASSISSNRYGYTF.

Ten or more counts support this clonotype. This rearrangement joins TRBV15 to TRBJ1-5; 8 nucleotides agree with TRBD1. The length of the CDR3 is 16 residues. Germline CDR1 and CDR2: LNHNV and YYDKDF (reference sequence). V lost 3 bases, J lost 3 bases, and 7 bases stayed unmatched. The CDR3 sequence: CATSSANRGANQPQHF. The DNA of the CDR3 is TGTGCCACCAGCAGTGCAAACAGGGGGGCCAATCAGCCCCAGCATTTT.

At least ten counts were recorded for this clonotype. It is likely a read error, because the conserved phenylalanine at the end of the CDR3 is missing. The limits of the CDR3 on the DNA are not certain, so only TCRdb's listed CDR3 is given. The gene calls are TRBV6-1 and TRBJ1-5; the table's D gene call, TRBD1, was not cross checked with the DNA. The CDR3 totals 12 residues, both ends included. Looked up from germline, CDR1 is MNHNS and CDR2 is SASEGT. The chain's CDR3 is CASSEAGGETVI.

Ten or more counts support this clonotype. This chain links TRBV6-2 or TRBV6-3 with TRBJ2-5; 9 bases fit TRBD1. Per the germline V gene, CDR1 is MNHEY and CDR2 is SVGEGT. Unmatched junction bases numbered 6, after V lost 6 bases and J lost 1 base. The CDR3 has 15 residues. The CDR3 bases are TGTGCCAGCAGAGCCGGGACAGGGTCCCAAGAGACCCAGTACTTC. This translates into CASRAGTGSQETQYF.

The table lists this clonotype with many counts. The chain couples TRBV6-1 to TRBJ1-5, with TRBD1 matching 7 bases. CDR3 length: 16 residues. Germline CDR1 reads MNHNS; CDR2 reads SASEGT. V was clipped by 4 bases and J by 7 bases; unmatched bases: 13. CDR3 sequence (DNA): TGTGCCAGCAGTGGAATTCCGACAGGGTGGGACCAGCCCCAGCATTTT. Encoded protein: CASSGIPTGWDQPQHF.

The table lists this clonotype with many counts. This chain joins TRBV5-1 and TRBJ1-1; D unclear. Looked up from germline, CDR1 is SGHRS and CDR2 is YFSETQ. The CDR3 covers 14 residues. Trimming took 0 bases from V and 6 from J, leaving 12 bases between them. CDR3 in DNA: TGCGCCAGCAGCTTGGCCGACGGTGCTCCTGAAGCTTTCTTT. This gives the protein CASSLADGAPEAFF.

The V call is TRBV5-1, the J call TRBJ2-2; perhaps D is TRBD1 or TRBD2 (5 bases each). This CDR3 region has 16 residues. The germline V gene has CDR1 SGHRS and CDR2 YFSETQ. V lost 4 bases, J lost 6 bases, and 19 bases lay in between. This CDR3 reads CASSLGPTDRAGELFF. CDR3 DNA: TGCGCCAGCAGCCTGGGACCGACGGACCGAGCCGGGGAGCTGTTTTTT.

The V gene is TRBV28, the J gene TRBJ1-1, with 8 bases aligning to TRBD1. The CDR3 extends over 17 amino acids. From germline, CDR1 is MDHEN and CDR2 SYDVKM. The junction had 8 bases not matched to a gene; V was cut back by 2 bases and J by 0 bases. CDR3 residues: CASSLVGQGAMNTEAFF. CDR3 bases: TGTGCCAGCAGTTTAGTAGGGCAGGGGGCAATGAACACTGAAGCTTTCTTT.

This clonotype was recorded at least ten times. The V gene is TRBV20-1, the J gene TRBJ2-5, with D tentatively TRBD2 (6 bases). From germline, CDR1 is DFQATT and CDR2 SNEGSKA (reference sequence). The CDR3 has 14 amino acids. Trimming cost V 6 bases and J 10 bases, with 24 bases left between them. This CDR3 reads CSARPDYLRSNQYF. The CDR3 region has the DNA TGCAGTGCAAGACCGGACTACCTAAGGAGTAACCAGTACTTC.

This clonotype was counted ten times or more. V usage is TRBV10-3 and J usage is TRBJ1-2; tentative D call: TRBD1 (5 bases). The V end was cut by 4 bases, the J end by 4 bases, with 13 bases between. From germline, CDR1 is ENHRY and CDR2 SYGVKD. The CDR3 contains 14 residues. As DNA, the CDR3 is TGTGCCATCAGTGTAAGAGGGGCCCTCTATGGCTACACCTTC. Translation: CAISVRGALYGYTF.

In the case of this clonotype: This may be a read error, as it is one base from a much larger clone. The genes are TRBV28 and TRBJ1-1; D not certain. Germline CDR1 MDHEN, CDR2 SYDVKM. There are 12 residues in the CDR3. CDR3 sequence (DNA): TGTGCCAGCAGACCACCGGGAGGTGAAGCTTGCTTT. This sequence encodes CASRPPGGEACF.

This clonotype has ten or more counts. The chain carries TRBV24-1 and TRBJ2-2, with D maybe TRBD2 (6 bases). From germline, CDR1 is KGHDR and CDR2 SFDVKD. The V gene lost 1 base and the J gene lost 0 bases, with 8 bases spanning the gap. The CDR3 has 16 residues. The CDR3 nucleotides read TGTGCCACCAGTGATTTAGGGACTCCGAACACCGGGGAGCTGTTTTTT. This codes for CATSDLGTPNTGELFF.

This clonotype was counted a few times. The chain couples TRBV6-1 to TRBJ2-7, with 9 positions matching TRBD1. Germline trimming cut 6 bases from V and 6 bases from J; bases unmatched to any gene: 15. Germline V gene data show CDR1 as MNHNS and CDR2 as SASEGT. The CDR3 is 16 amino acids. CDR3 region: CASRSYRGLYEGEQYF. The CDR3 coding sequence is TGTGCCAGCAGATCCTACAGGGGGCTCTACGAGGGCGAGCAGTACTTC.

This clonotype was recorded at least ten times. The V gene is TRBV5-1, the J gene TRBJ2-7; 11 bases are shared with TRBD2. The CDR3 has 16 amino acids. Germline assignment: CDR1 SGHRS and CDR2 YFSETQ. J was trimmed by 2 bases and V by 2 bases; bases with no gene match: 6. The CDR3: CASSLSSGGKPYEQYF. DNA for the CDR3: TGCGCCAGCAGCTTATCTAGCGGGGGGAAACCCTACGAGCAGTACTTC.

The chain uses TRBV6-5 and TRBJ2-7; D is undetermined. The germline CDR1 and CDR2 sequences are MNHEY and SVGAGI. The CDR3 has 14 amino acids. V was pared by 0 bases and J by 7 bases, with 13 bases between. In DNA form, the CDR3 reads TGTGCCAGCAGTTACTCGCCGGCGGAAGGGGAGCAGTACTTC. Protein: CASSYSPAEGEQYF.